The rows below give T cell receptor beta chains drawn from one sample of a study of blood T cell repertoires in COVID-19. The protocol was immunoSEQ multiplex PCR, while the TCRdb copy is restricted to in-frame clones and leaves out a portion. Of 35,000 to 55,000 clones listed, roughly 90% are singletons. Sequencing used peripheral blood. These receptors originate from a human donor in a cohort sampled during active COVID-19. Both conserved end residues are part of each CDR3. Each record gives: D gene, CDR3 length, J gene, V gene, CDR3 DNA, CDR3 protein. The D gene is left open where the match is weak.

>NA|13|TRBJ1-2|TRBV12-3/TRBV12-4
TGTGCCAGCACCATCGGGGGGTTTGACGGCTACACCTTC
CASTIGGFDGYTF
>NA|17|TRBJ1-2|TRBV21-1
TGTGCCAGCAGCCCAACCGGGACACTCTGTCGGAACTATGGCTACACCTTC
CASSPTGTLCRNYGYTF
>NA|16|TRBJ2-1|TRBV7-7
TGTGCCAGCAGCCAAGGGACACAGCTGGGTATTAATGAGCAGTTCTTC
CASSQGTQLGINEQFF
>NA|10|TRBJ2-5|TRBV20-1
TGCAGTGCTAGGACTGCGGACCAGTACTTC
CSARTADQYF
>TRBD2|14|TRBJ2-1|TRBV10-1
TGCGCCAGCAGTAGCGGGGGGATCTACAATGAGCAGTTCTTC
CASSSGGIYNEQFF
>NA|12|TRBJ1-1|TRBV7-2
TGTGCCAGCAGCCCTCTATTCTCTGAAGCTTTCTTT
CASSPLFSEAFF
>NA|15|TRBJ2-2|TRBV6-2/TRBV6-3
TGTGCCAGCAGTCGTACAGGGACGTACACCGGGGAGCTGTTTTTT
CASSRTGTYTGELFF
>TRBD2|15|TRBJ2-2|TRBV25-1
TGTGCCAGCAGAGGGACTAGCGGAAACACCGGGGAGCTGTTTTTT
CASRGTSGNTGELFF
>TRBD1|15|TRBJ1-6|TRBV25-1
TGTGCCAGCAGTGATGGACAGGGTTATAATTCACCCCTCCACTTT
CASSDGQGYNSPLHF
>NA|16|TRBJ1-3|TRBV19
TGTGCCAGTAGTATTAACAGGCGCAGCTCTGGAAACACCATATATTTT
CASSINRRSSGNTIYF
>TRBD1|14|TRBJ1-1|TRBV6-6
TGTGCCAGCAGTTACCGAGACAGGGCCCTTGAAGCTTTCTTT
CASSYRDRALEAFF
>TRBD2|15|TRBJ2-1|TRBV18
TGTGCCAGCTCACCACTCAGCGGGGTAGGGAATGAGCAGTTCTTC
CASSPLSGVGNEQFF
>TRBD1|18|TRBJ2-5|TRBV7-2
TGTGCCAGCAGCTTAGCCCGGACAGGGCTCCAACCCAAGAGGGCCCAGTACTTC
CASSLARTGLQPKRAQYF
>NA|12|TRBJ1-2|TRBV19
TGTGCCAGTAGATCAGGGGAACGAGGCTACACCTTC
CASRSGERGYTF